The rows below give T cell receptor beta chains drawn from one sample of a study of T cells in Graves' hyperthyroidism and ophthalmopathy. In TCRdb, the multiplex PCR reads were re-called with MiXCR into one record per CDR3 protein. In the table there are nearly 600,000 distinct CDR3 sequences, 13% to 15% of which are singletons. Sequenced: blood. These receptors were obtained from a woman younger than 30 with Graves' ophthalmopathy. CDR3s include the opening cysteine and the closing phenylalanine or tryptophan. D genes are given only for firm matches. Clone size appears in some rows only: once, few, many, or a class for an expanded clone.

>TRBV20-1|TRBJ2-1|many|NA
CSARDWGRRDEQFF
TGCAGTGCTAGAGATTGGGGGAGGAGGGATGAGCAGTTCTTC
>TRBV5-4|TRBJ2-1|NA|TRBD2
CASSSGGLAVYNEQFF
TGTGCCAGCAGCTCGGGGGGACTAGCGGTTTACAATGAGCAGTTCTTC
>TRBV20-1|TRBJ2-5|many|NA
CSARDWGKRETQYF
TGCAGTGCTAGAGATTGGGGGAAGCGGGAGACCCAGTACTTC
>TRBV10-3|TRBJ2-3|many|NA
CAISAMGPAAPHADTQYF
TGTGCCATCAGTGCCATGGGGCCCGCGGCCCCTCACGCAGATACGCAGTATTTT
>TRBV6-1|TRBJ2-5|many|NA
CASHPVGSETQYF
TGTGCCAGTCATCCCGTGGGGTCGGAGACCCAGTACTTC
>TRBV7-8|TRBJ2-4|many|NA
CASSRNRAGNIQYF
TGTGCCAGCAGCCGGAACAGGGCTGGGAACATTCAGTACTTC
>TRBV15|TRBJ2-7|once|TRBD2
CATSRDVKAGGPPYEQYF
TGTGCCACCAGCAGAGATGTAAAAGCGGGAGGGCCCCCCTACGAGCAGTACTTC
>TRBV7-3|TRBJ1-4|many|TRBD1
CASSSSGTGDKLFF
TGTGCCAGCAGCTCGTCCGGGACAGGGGATAAACTGTTTTTT
>TRBV15|TRBJ1-1|NA|NA
CATSSRGAGTNTEAFF
TGTGCCACCAGCTCACGGGGGGCAGGGACGAACACTGAAGCTTTCTTT
>TRBV19|TRBJ2-7|NA|TRBD1
CASSSTGTGVEQYF
TGTGCCAGTAGTTCGACCGGGACAGGGGTCGAGCAGTACTTC
>TRBV20-1|TRBJ2-7|many|NA
CSARARIDAYEQYF
TGCAGTGCTAGAGCTAGAATCGATGCCTACGAGCAGTACTTC
>TRBV6-2/TRBV6-3|TRBJ1-6|once|TRBD1
CASSPLAGQGNSPLHF
TGTGCCAGCAGTCCGCTAGCGGGACAGGGGAATTCACCCCTCCACTTT
>TRBV6-5|TRBJ2-1|once|TRBD2
CASSLRGLREGYNEQFF
TGTGCCAGCAGCTTAAGAGGATTGAGGGAGGGTTACAATGAGCAGTTCTTC
>TRBV11-3|TRBJ2-1|many|TRBD2
CASSRGLAGDQFF
TGTGCCAGCAGCAGAGGATTAGCGGGAGACCAGTTCTTC
>TRBV5-1|TRBJ2-3|many|TRBD2
CASSAKGLAGVTDTQYF
TGCGCCAGCAGCGCAAAGGGACTAGCGGGAGTTACAGATACGCAGTATTTT
>TRBV28|TRBJ1-2|many|NA
CASSFNSWGGRWSPYGYTF
TGTGCCAGCAGTTTCAACTCATGGGGGGGGCGATGGTCCCCCTATGGCTACACCTTC
>TRBV5-1|TRBJ2-6|NA|TRBD2
CASSVGTSGNSGANVLTF
TGTGCCAGCAGCGTAGGGACTAGCGGGAACTCTGGGGCCAACGTCCTGACTTTC